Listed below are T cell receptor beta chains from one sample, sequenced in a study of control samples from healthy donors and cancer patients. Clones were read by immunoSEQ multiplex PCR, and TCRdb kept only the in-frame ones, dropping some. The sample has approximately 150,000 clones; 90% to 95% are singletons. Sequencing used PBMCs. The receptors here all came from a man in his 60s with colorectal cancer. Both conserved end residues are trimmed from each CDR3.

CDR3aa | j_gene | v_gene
AWSVRTGSEKLF | TRBJ1-4 | TRBV30
ASSPQDSSGANVLT | TRBJ2-6 | TRBV27
ASTQRSGGTDTQY | TRBJ2-3 | TRBV2
ASSYTAGGEGNTIY | TRBJ1-3 | TRBV6-5
ASSSLAGEKLF | TRBJ1-4 | TRBV5-6
ASSPTVSSYNEQF | TRBJ2-1 | TRBV5-6
AWSVLGENTEAF | TRBJ1-1 | TRBV30
ASKGDSNYYEQY | TRBJ2-7 | TRBV5-1
ASSSGPGGGYT | TRBJ1-2 | TRBV11-2
ASSLGGDTQY | TRBJ2-3 | TRBV27
ASSIVAFQNYGYT | TRBJ1-2 | TRBV19
ASSGGYRDTSYEQY | TRBJ2-7 | TRBV2
ASSQGGAGELF | TRBJ2-2 | TRBV3-1/TRBV3-2
ASSAENLNYGYT | TRBJ1-2 | TRBV28
ASSSTSGTGNSPLH | TRBJ1-6 | TRBV10-1
ASSQAWTGNTIY | TRBJ1-3 | TRBV3-1/TRBV3-2
ASLRAGRPLGWELF | TRBJ2-2 | TRBV10-1
ASSPYNSYEQY | TRBJ2-7 | TRBV7-2
SAILQGGRTEAF | TRBJ1-1 | TRBV29-1
ASSLEAAYSTDTQY | TRBJ2-3 | TRBV13
ASSEAARGEDGYT | TRBJ1-2 | TRBV6-1
ASSLAGKETQY | TRBJ2-5 | TRBV7-9
ASRDRVNEQY | TRBJ2-7 | TRBV6-5
ASSMAPATDTQY | TRBJ2-3 | TRBV19
ATSDLPGEITDTQY | TRBJ2-3 | TRBV24-1
ASSPRTVGPPVEAF | TRBJ1-1 | TRBV5-4
ASSDTSRRNTIY | TRBJ1-3 | TRBV2
ASSLRSTGYNSPLH | TRBJ1-6 | TRBV5-1
ASSIFWGRETEAF | TRBJ1-1 | TRBV19
ASSQAGTGTEAF | TRBJ1-1 | TRBV18
ASSEGQSMAMV | TRBJ1-2 | TRBV6-1
ASSYSGGGNQPQH | TRBJ1-5 | TRBV6-5
ASSFPVTGARYGYT | TRBJ1-2 | TRBV5-8
ATSDPGQGDGYT | TRBJ1-2 | TRBV24-1
ASTKQGDTDTQY | TRBJ2-3 | TRBV19
ASSERRRGDSPLH | TRBJ1-6 | TRBV7-2
ASSQAGGSGYT | TRBJ1-2 | TRBV3-1/TRBV3-2
ASSEMAGGRETQY | TRBJ2-5 | TRBV6-1
ASSLSGRSYEQY | TRBJ2-7 | TRBV7-9
AISESPGNGYT | TRBJ1-2 | TRBV10-3
ASGPLAGGSETQY | TRBJ2-5 | TRBV3-1/TRBV3-2
ASSEAGTGELF | TRBJ2-2 | TRBV6-1
ASSITGGGYT | TRBJ1-2 | TRBV19
ASRPGGPNTEAF | TRBJ1-1 | TRBV5-1
ATLVRGVGETQY | TRBJ2-5 | TRBV5-4
ASQTGGKGTEAF | TRBJ1-1 | TRBV6-5
ASSKEGTEPSSYSGNTIY | TRBJ1-3 | TRBV21-1
ASSLVGSSYEQY | TRBJ2-7 | TRBV28
ASSLYWGGDGYT | TRBJ1-2 | TRBV27
ASSQDPGPPNTEAF | TRBJ1-1 | TRBV4-3
ASTNTGRRQH | TRBJ1-5 | TRBV28
ASSLDFTYGYT | TRBJ1-2 | TRBV7-2
ASSIRPRGATDTQY | TRBJ2-3 | TRBV19
ASRRASYEQY | TRBJ2-7 | TRBV5-6